This passage covers 27 T cell receptor beta chains from one sample sequenced in a study of OX40 agonist ivuxolimab in advanced cancers. Profiled with immunoSEQ multiplex PCR; TCRdb holds only in-frame clones, not every one. The table records fewer than 45,000 clones, less than 90% of them present only once. Specimen: CD4+ or CD8+ T cells sorted from blood, collected in a trial of the OX40 agonist ivuxolimab. Source of these receptors: an adult with an advanced solid tumor such as melanoma, head and neck, liver or kidney cancer.

J is TRBJ2-4 and V is TRBV5-8; D not resolved. V was pared by 0 bases and J by 8 bases, with 9 bases between. This CDR3 is built from 13 residues. Germline CDR1 and CDR2: SGHTS and YDEGEE. DNA of the CDR3: TGTGCCAGCAGCTTGGGAGGTGTTGACATTCAGTACTTC. Encoded protein: CASSLGGVDIQYF.

The gene calls are TRBV6-7 and TRBJ1-4, with 7 nucleotides matching TRBD1. Being an ORF, TRBV6-7 has a function that is uncertain. CDR3 size: 14 residues. J gave up 8 bases and V 5 bases, and 8 bases lay outside the gene matches. CDR3 loop: CASSGPRGREKLFF. CDR3 coding DNA: TGTGCCAGCAGTGGACCAAGGGGGCGGGAAAAACTGTTTTTT.

V usage is TRBV6-1 and J usage is TRBJ2-7; 10 positions match TRBD2. V lost 6 bases, J lost 2 bases, and 4 bases stayed unmatched. Germline CDR1 reads MNHNS; CDR2 reads SASEGT. The CDR3 covers 14 residues. The CDR3 loop reads CASRPGLATYEQYF. CDR3 bases: TGTGCCAGCAGACCGGGACTAGCGACCTACGAGCAGTACTTC.

This clone was picked up a small number of times. The CDR3 is CASSPGGTGRGYTF. The CDR3 DNA is TGCGCCAGCAGCCCGGGGGGAACAGGGAGAGGCTACACCTTC. The chain couples TRBV10-1 to TRBJ1-2, with a possible D match to TRBD1 (6 bases). Germline CDR1 and CDR2: WNHNN and SYGVQD (reference sequence). Trimming cost V 6 bases and J 8 bases, with 19 bases left between them. CDR3 length equals 14 residues.

The rearrangement links TRBV4-1 to TRBJ2-2; D remains ambiguous. This CDR3 comprises 14 residues. The V end lost 6 bases, the J end lost 0 bases, and 8 bases lay between the germline ends. The germline CDR1 and CDR2 sequences are MGHRA and YSYEKL. CDR3 sequence: CASSGRANTGELFF. The CDR3 nucleotides read TGCGCCAGCAGTGGACGGGCGAACACCGGGGAGCTGTTTTTT.

As to this clone: The sample contains more than one DNA sequence encoding this CDR3. V gene TRBV5-6 combines with J gene TRBJ1-5; D is unclear. The V end lost 0 bases, the J end lost 5 bases, and 3 bases lay between the germline ends. The CDR3 runs to 12 residues. Germline CDR1 SGHDT, CDR2 YYEEEE. The CDR3 sequence is CASSLVDQPQHF. The CDR3 DNA reads TGTGCCAGCAGCTTGGTTGATCAGCCCCAGCATTTT.

This rearrangement joins TRBV30 to TRBJ1-1, with D possibly matching TRBD1 (5 bases). The CDR3 covers 15 residues. V was clipped by 4 bases and J by 0 bases, with 15 bases between them. Germline CDR1 is GTSNPN and CDR2 is SVGIG (reference sequence). The CDR3: CAWTPRGALNTEAFF. CDR3 in DNA: TGTGCCTGGACCCCCCGTGGGGCTCTGAACACTGAAGCTTTCTTT.

This chain links TRBV4-1 with TRBJ2-5; weak D call: TRBD1 (5 bases). The CDR3 has 13 residues. CDR1 and CDR2 from the germline V gene are MGHRA and YSYEKL. The V end lost 0 bases, the J end lost 7 bases, and 9 bases lay between the germline ends. CDR3 DNA sequence: TGCGCCAGCAGCCAAGACAGGGTTTCGACCCAGTACTTC. Protein product: CASSQDRVSTQYF.

The chain uses TRBV6-5 and TRBJ2-7; 9 nucleotides agree with TRBD1. Unmatched junction bases numbered 8, after V lost 6 bases and J lost 5 bases. Germline V CDR1 and CDR2: MNHEY, SVGAGI. This CDR3 spans 14 amino acids. The CDR3 region has the DNA TGTGCCAGCAGACAGGGGGCGCGAAACAACGAGCAGTACTTC. Translating gives CASRQGARNNEQYF.

The genes are TRBV6-1 and TRBJ1-3, with a weak D call TRBD1 (6 bases). Between the trimmed V and J ends, which lost 7 bases and 3 bases, there was a span of 13 bases. Germline V lookup: CDR1 MNHNS, CDR2 SASEGT. The CDR3 runs to 14 residues. The CDR3 DNA follows: TGTGCCAGCAAATACAGGGAGTTTGGAAACACCATATATTTT. Amino acids: CASKYREFGNTIYF.

In DNA form, the CDR3 reads TGTGCCAGCAGCCGAGACGAGGGACGAGAAAAACTGTTTTTT. Its translation: CASSRDEGREKLFF. The chain employs TRBV7-2 and TRBJ1-4, with TRBD1 as a possible D gene (5 bases). CDR1 SGHTA and CDR2 FQGNSA come from the germline V gene. The CDR3 loop spans 14 amino acids. Trimming pared 5 bases from V and 8 bases from J, leaving 15 bases between.

This sequence joins TRBV11-2 and TRBJ2-2; D is ambiguous. The CDR3 consists of 13 residues. V was trimmed by 1 base and J by 5 bases, leaving 5 bases between them. Germline V lookup: CDR1 SGHAT, CDR2 FQNNGV. CDR3 bases: TGTGCCAGCAGCTTAGGGTATACCGGGGAGCTGTTTTTT. Its protein is CASSLGYTGELFF. The entire variable domain, with the rest obtained from reference TRBV11-2 and TRBJ2-2, is as follows: EAGVAQSPRYKIIEKRQSVAFWCNPISGHATLYWYQQILGQGPKLLIQFQNNGVVDDSQLPKDRFSAERLKGVDSTLKIQPAKLEDSAVYLCASSLGYTGELFFGEGSRLTVL.

J is TRBJ1-1 and V is TRBV18; 12 bases map to TRBD1. Germline assignment: CDR1 KGHSH and CDR2 LQKENI. V gave up 2 bases and J gave up 1 base; unmatched junction bases: 2. The CDR3 contains 16 residues. CDR3 bases: TGTGCCAGCTCACCAACGGGACAGGGGGCGAACACTGAAGCTTTCTTT. It codes for CASSPTGQGANTEAFF.

The chain links TRBV7-7 to TRBJ2-2, with TRBD1 as a possible D gene (6 bases). Germline lookup yields CDR1 SSHAT and CDR2 FNYEAQ (reference sequence). Trimming took 0 bases from V and 3 from J, leaving 8 bases between them. CDR3 size: 15 residues. CDR3 coding DNA: TGTGCCAGCAGCTTAGCCAGGGGCGACACCGGGGAGCTGTTTTTT. This gives the protein CASSLARGDTGELFF.

The CDR3 nucleotides are TGTGCCAGCAGCTTAGAGGACCGGCAGGTAGAGACCCAGTACTTC. It codes for CASSLEDRQVETQYF. This chain connects TRBV7-2 to TRBJ2-5; D is uncertain. This CDR3 has 15 residues. Trimming cost V 1 base and J 4 bases, with 13 bases left between them. The V gene's germline CDR1 is SGHTA and CDR2 FQGNSA.

The chain carries TRBV5-4 and TRBJ1-1, with D uncertain. Germline V gene data show CDR1 as SGHNT and CDR2 as YYREEE (reference sequence). Trimming stripped 1 base from V and 6 bases from J, with 7 bases between. The CDR3 sequence is 12 residues long. CDR3 sequence reads: CASSLNSAEAFF. As DNA, the CDR3 is TGTGCCAGCAGCTTGAATTCCGCTGAAGCTTTCTTT.

This chain uses TRBV5-6 with TRBJ2-5; 7 bases fit TRBD1. The J call may be wrong; the DNA end is better matched by TRBJ2-7. This CDR3 is 14 amino acids long. The germline CDR1 and CDR2 sequences are SGHDT and YYEEEE. CDR3 nucleotides: TGTGCCAGCAGCACACGACAGGGCGGCGACGAGCAGTACTTC. This sequence encodes CASSTRQGGDEQYF.

This clone was detected only once. The chain joins TRBV5-1 to TRBJ2-1; TRBD2 agrees at 12 bases. This CDR3 is 16 amino acids long. Germline assignment: CDR1 SGHRS and CDR2 YFSETQ. V was clipped by 2 bases and J by 4 bases; unmatched bases: 4. The CDR3 protein is CASSFSLAGGYNEQFF. The CDR3 nucleotides read TGCGCCAGCAGCTTTTCACTAGCGGGAGGTTACAATGAGCAGTTCTTC.

J is TRBJ2-3 and V is TRBV5-4, with TRBD2 matching 7 bases. The J segment lost 5 bases and the V segment lost 0 bases, leaving 6 bases of the junction unmatched. Germline V lookup: CDR1 SGHNT, CDR2 YYREEE (reference sequence). The length of the CDR3 is 15 residues. CDR3 sequence: CASSLAGGGIDTQYF. CDR3 sequence (DNA): TGTGCCAGCAGCTTGGCGGGCGGGGGAATAGATACGCAGTATTTT.

Within the sample, this clone is medium-sized. The chain recombines TRBV9 with TRBJ2-7; tentatively, D is TRBD2 (6 bases). Trimming took 0 bases from V and 6 from J, leaving 16 bases between them. Germline V gene data show CDR1 as SGDLS and CDR2 as YYNGEE. CDR3 length equals 15 residues. This chain's CDR3 is CASSVDGRKGGEQYF. In DNA form, the CDR3 reads TGTGCCAGCAGCGTAGACGGGAGAAAGGGCGGCGAGCAGTACTTC.

CDR3 sequence: CASSPRGGSETQYF. CDR3 sequence (DNA): TGTGCCAGCAGTCCTCGGGGCGGGAGCGAGACCCAGTACTTC. V and J are TRBV9 and TRBJ2-5; 7 bases align to TRBD2. Trimming removed 5 bases from V and 5 bases from J; junction bases left unmatched: 9. The CDR3 totals 14 residues. Germline V gene sequence: CDR1 SGDLS, CDR2 YYNGEE. Drawing the rest from reference TRBV9 and TRBJ2-5, the complete variable domain is DSGVTQTPKHLITATGQRVTLRCSPRSGDLSVYWYQQSLDQGLQFLIQYYNGEERAKGNILERFSAQQFPDLHSELNLSSLELGDSALYFCASSPRGGSETQYFGPGTRLLVL.

The V and J genes are TRBV2 and TRBJ2-5; 7 positions match TRBD2. CDR1 is SNHLY, CDR2 FYNNEI, per germline. J gave up 0 bases and V 8 bases, and 9 bases lay outside the gene matches. The CDR3 is 15 amino acids. This chain's CDR3 is CASGRLAVYQETQYF. The CDR3 DNA is TGTGCCAGCGGTCGACTAGCAGTGTACCAAGAGACCCAGTACTTC.

This clone was picked up one time. The J gene is TRBJ2-1, the V gene TRBV7-8; 8 nucleotides agree with TRBD1. Germline V gene data show CDR1 as SGHVS and CDR2 as FQNEAQ. The V gene end was trimmed by 6 bases and the J gene end by 6 bases; junction bases not matched to a gene: 4. The CDR3 spans 13 residues. The CDR3 is CASSSGQGNEQFF. The CDR3 DNA reads as TGTGCCAGCAGTTCTGGACAGGGCAATGAGCAGTTCTTC.

This clone was recorded a few times. The chain carries TRBV19 and TRBJ2-4; the D gene is possibly TRBD2 (6 bases). Germline CDR1 LNHDA, CDR2 SQIVND (reference sequence). The CDR3 loop spans 16 amino acids. Trimming took off 7 bases at V and 0 bases at J, with 16 bases between the two ends. CDR3 amino acids: CASNTGTDLAKNIQYF. Here the CDR3 DNA reads TGTGCCAGTAATACCGGGACTGATTTAGCCAAAAACATTCAGTACTTC.

This clone was counted between two and nine times. The chain has TRBV4-1 and TRBJ2-7, with 9 nucleotides matching TRBD1. The length of the CDR3 is 16 residues. V lost 1 base and J lost 3; bases outside the gene matches: 7. The germline CDR1 and CDR2 sequences are MGHRA and YSYEKL. CDR3 amino acids: CASSQVPTGGIYEQYF. In DNA, the CDR3 is TGCGCCAGCAGCCAAGTCCCGACAGGGGGAATCTACGAGCAGTACTTC.

The CDR3 protein is CASGRWGLGETQYF. The CDR3 nucleotides are TGTGCCAGTGGCCGTTGGGGGTTGGGAGAGACCCAGTACTTC. The chain employs TRBV6-1 and TRBJ2-5, with D perhaps assigned TRBD1 or TRBD2 (5 bases each). Germline V lookup: CDR1 MNHNS, CDR2 SASEGT. The V end lost 9 bases, the J end lost 4 bases, and 18 bases lay between the germline ends. This CDR3 is built from 14 residues.

This chain uses TRBV4-3 with TRBJ2-1; 9 nucleotides agree with TRBD2. The CDR3 extends over 15 amino acids. V shed 4 bases and J 7 bases; nucleotides not matched to a gene: 8. Germline lookup yields CDR1 LGHNA and CDR2 YSLEER. CDR3 sequence reads: CASSRSPTSGNEQFF. The CDR3 DNA reads as TGCGCCAGCAGCCGGTCCCCGACTAGCGGAAATGAGCAGTTCTTC.